These T cell receptor beta chains were read from a single sample in a study of blood T cell repertoires in COVID-19. Some clones are missing from TCRdb's copy, which holds only in-frame ones; the method was immunoSEQ multiplex PCR. The repertoire consists of 250,000 or so clones, with about 88% occurring once and the leading ten covering around 5%. The specimen was peripheral blood. The source is a woman aged 55-69 years with COVID-19, enrolled during active disease. Both conserved end residues are part of each CDR3.

len	v_gene	j_gene	CDR3aa
18	TRBV6-2/TRBV6-3	TRBJ2-5	CASSYSNMGLTTQETQYF
14	TRBV19	TRBJ1-1	CASSLQGGVTEAFF
15	TRBV5-6	TRBJ1-1	CASSFQITGPPEAFF
15	TRBV19	TRBJ1-1	CASSIGPGANTEAFF
13	TRBV12-3/TRBV12-4	TRBJ1-1	CASSLGQNTEAFF
15	TRBV28	TRBJ2-3	CASRSPGLGGYTQYF
15	TRBV5-1	TRBJ1-6	CASSLDSTRDSPLHF
17	TRBV24-1	TRBJ2-1	CATSDWGTSGIDNEQFF
14	TRBV28	TRBJ2-7	CASSPLAGRYEQYF
12	TRBV3-1/TRBV3-2	TRBJ1-2	CASSHRDYGYTF
16	TRBV19	TRBJ1-5	CASSITGTGSNQPQHF